This T cell receptor beta chain was observed in a study of control samples from healthy donors and cancer patients. There are 15 residues in the CDR3. The V and J ends lost 6 bases and 6 bases, in that order; junction bases with no gene match: 17. Germline lookup yields CDR1 GTSNPN and CDR2 SVGIG (reference sequence). This table comes from immunoSEQ multiplex PCR, and its TCRdb copy is limited to in-frame clones, with some not included. The sample records about 89,000 clones, about 83% being singletons. The receptor was derived from a woman between 40 and 50 years old in good health. Sample: blood. This chain links TRBV30 with TRBJ2-7, with 7 nucleotides matching TRBD1. The chain's CDR3 is CACSTGWSPTTEQYF. The CDR3 DNA follows: TGTGCCTGTTCGACAGGGTGGTCTCCTACTACCGAGCAGTACTTC.